One TCR beta chain is described in this entry. The antigen remains undetermined. TCRdb's copy holds only in-frame clones and misses some; the assay was immunoSEQ multiplex PCR. The data hold roughly 64,000 clones, with roughly 76% observed a single time. This entry is derived from a study of T cells in localized non-small cell lung cancer. Study findings and constraints: Uninvolved adjacent lung had higher T cell clonality than tumor and all other tissues. Only one tumor region was sequenced, so heterogeneity remains possible. There were a median 57 of the top 100 tumor clones appearing in adjacent lung. Greater T cell density in blood accompanied longer overall survival.

The length of the CDR3 is 16 residues. J lost 5 bases, V lost 5 bases, and 12 bases had no gene match. Germline V gene lookup returns CDR1 MDHEN and CDR2 SYDVKM. The receptor's source is a man between 40 and 75 years old with stage II lung adenocarcinoma. The material sequenced was PBMCs, taken before any cancer treatment. The chain has TRBV28 and TRBJ2-4, with TRBD2 matching over 7 bases. The CDR3 DNA reads TGTGCCAGCAGTCTGCTGGGCGGGAGCTACCAAAACATTCAGTACTTC. Its translation: CASSLLGGSYQNIQYF.